These T cell receptor beta chains were read from a single sample in a study of cytomegalovirus exposure and HLA in healthy donors. Assay used: immunoSEQ multiplex PCR; TCRdb lists only in-frame clones, some missing. The data hold approximately 150,000 clones, with 82% observed a single time. The sample taken for sequencing was PBMCs. These receptors were obtained from a man between 50 and 59 years old in good health and CMV-seropositive. Each CDR3 is given with its conserved first and last residue. Each record gives: D gene, J gene, clone size, V gene, CDR3 protein, CDR3 DNA. D genes are given only for firm matches. Clone size is shown for a subset of rows, as once, few, many or a class of expanded clone.

TRBD2,TRBJ2-3,NA,TRBV5-1,CASSSLAVAGTDTQYF,TGCGCCAGCAGCTCCCTAGCGGTCGCAGGAACAGATACGCAGTATTTT
TRBD1,TRBJ2-3,NA,TRBV19,CASSMGTAVRDTQYF,TGTGCCAGTAGTATGGGGACAGCCGTGAGAGATACGCAGTATTTT
NA,TRBJ2-3,NA,TRBV25-1,CASSDPFGLFSF,TGTGCCAGCAGTGACCCCTTCGGACTATTTTCTTTT
NA,TRBJ2-5,NA,TRBV5-4,CASSFTGGGGETQYF,TGTGCCAGCAGCTTTACGGGCGGGGGCGGGGAGACCCAGTACTTC
TRBD1,TRBJ2-4,NA,TRBV19,CASSSGTGIKLAKNIQYF,TGTGCCAGTAGTAGCGGGACAGGCATAAAACTAGCCAAAAACATTCAGTACTTC
TRBD1,TRBJ2-7,once,TRBV28,CASSPGTGSYEQYF,TGTGCCAGCAGTCCCGGGACAGGTTCCTACGAGCAGTACTTC
TRBD2,TRBJ2-1,NA,TRBV5-6,CASSLTSGSYNEQFF,TGTGCCAGCAGCTTGACTAGCGGGTCCTACAATGAGCAGTTCTTC
NA,TRBJ1-1,NA,TRBV7-9,CASTSSGVRTEAFF,TGTGCCAGCACCTCCTCCGGGGTTCGCACTGAAGCTTTCTTT
NA,TRBJ1-5,NA,TRBV7-2,CASSLRGILNQPQHF,TGTGCCAGCAGCCTGAGAGGAATTCTTAATCAGCCCCAGCATTTT
NA,TRBJ1-1,NA,TRBV11-2,CASSPGNTEAFF,TGTGCCAGCAGCCCGGGGAACACTGAAGCTTTCTTT
TRBD1,TRBJ2-2,NA,TRBV6-6,CAGGQGKNTGELFF,TGTGCCGGTGGACAGGGGAAGAATACCGGGGAGCTGTTTTTT
TRBD1,TRBJ1-2,NA,TRBV27,CASSTTLPGQGRGYTF,TGTGCCAGCAGTACCACTCTGCCGGGACAGGGAAGAGGCTACACCTTC
TRBD2,TRBJ2-1,once,TRBV18,CASSPLLAGDAEQFF,TGTGCCAGCTCACCACTACTAGCGGGAGATGCTGAGCAGTTCTTC
NA,TRBJ1-2,NA,TRBV5-1,CASSLGQVAGGYTF,TGCGCCAGCAGCTTGGGGCAAGTCGCGGGTGGCTACACCTTC
NA,TRBJ1-1,NA,TRBV5-1,CASSAGLNTEAFF,TGCGCCAGCAGCGCAGGCCTGAACACTGAAGCTTTCTTT
TRBD1,TRBJ1-6,NA,TRBV9,CASSLGTGNSPLHF,TGTGCCAGCAGCCTCGGGACAGGAAATTCACCCCTCCACTTT
TRBD2,TRBJ2-1,NA,TRBV5-6,CASSLVAGGYNEQFF,TGTGCCAGCAGCTTGGTAGCGGGAGGTTACAATGAGCAGTTCTTC
TRBD2,TRBJ2-3,NA,TRBV5-1,CASSLLAGGPTDTQYF,TGCGCCAGCAGCCTACTAGCGGGAGGGCCGACAGATACGCAGTATTTT
TRBD2,TRBJ2-7,NA,TRBV4-3,CASSQDGGGLLGEQYF,TGCGCCAGCAGCCAAGATGGCGGGGGGCTCTTGGGCGAGCAGTACTTC
NA,TRBJ1-2,once,TRBV28,CASSFAGENYGYTF,TGTGCCAGCAGTTTCGCCGGGGAGAACTATGGCTACACCTTC
TRBD1,TRBJ1-2,once,TRBV6-1,CASSEGQGNNYGYTF,TGTGCCAGCAGTGAAGGACAGGGGAATAACTATGGCTACACCTTC
NA,TRBJ1-5,NA,TRBV19,CASTDILGQPQHF,TGTGCCAGTACGGACATTCTAGGTCAGCCCCAGCATTTT
TRBD1,TRBJ1-1,NA,TRBV6-5,CASSSLASGGTEAFF,TGTGCCAGCAGTTCCCTCGCCTCAGGGGGCACTGAAGCTTTCTTT
TRBD2,TRBJ2-3,NA,TRBV7-7,CASSPGTSGRARSTDTQYF,TGTGCTAGCAGCCCCGGGACTAGCGGGAGGGCCCGCTCCACAGATACGCAGTATTTT
NA,TRBJ1-1,NA,TRBV5-1,CASRLLNTEAFF,TGCGCCAGCCGGTTACTGAACACTGAAGCTTTCTTT
NA,TRBJ2-2,NA,TRBV7-2,CASKKDSPNTGELFF,TGTGCCAGCAAAAAAGACTCCCCGAACACCGGGGAGCTGTTTTTT
TRBD1,TRBJ2-6,NA,TRBV4-3,CASSQGDRVGANVLTF,TGCGCCAGCAGCCAAGGTGACAGGGTTGGGGCCAACGTCCTGACTTTC
NA,TRBJ2-2,NA,TRBV18,CASSPQTESTGELFF,TGTGCCAGCTCACCGCAGACAGAGAGCACCGGGGAGCTGTTTTTT
NA,TRBJ1-5,NA,TRBV6-6,CASSYPGLSNQPQHF,TGTGCCAGCAGTTACCCAGGACTAAGCAATCAGCCCCAGCATTTT
NA,TRBJ1-1,NA,TRBV19,CASSITGLNTEAFF,TGTGCCAGTAGTATTACAGGATTGAACACTGAAGCTTTCTTT
TRBD2,TRBJ2-3,once,TRBV4-2,CASSQERGGAVTDTQYF,TGTGCCAGCAGCCAAGAACGCGGGGGGGCCGTCACAGATACGCAGTATTTT
NA,TRBJ1-1,NA,TRBV18,CASSPGAQGTEAFF,TGTGCCAGCTCACCGGGGGCCCAAGGGACTGAAGCTTTCTTT
NA,TRBJ2-1,once,TRBV21-1,CASSKATIGTDSYNEQFF,TGTGCCAGCAGCAAAGCTACGATCGGGACAGACTCCTACAATGAGCAGTTCTTC
TRBD1,TRBJ1-4,NA,TRBV9,CASSGRDRVSGKEKLFF,TGTGCCAGCAGCGGCCGGGACAGGGTTAGCGGGAAGGAAAAACTGTTTTTT